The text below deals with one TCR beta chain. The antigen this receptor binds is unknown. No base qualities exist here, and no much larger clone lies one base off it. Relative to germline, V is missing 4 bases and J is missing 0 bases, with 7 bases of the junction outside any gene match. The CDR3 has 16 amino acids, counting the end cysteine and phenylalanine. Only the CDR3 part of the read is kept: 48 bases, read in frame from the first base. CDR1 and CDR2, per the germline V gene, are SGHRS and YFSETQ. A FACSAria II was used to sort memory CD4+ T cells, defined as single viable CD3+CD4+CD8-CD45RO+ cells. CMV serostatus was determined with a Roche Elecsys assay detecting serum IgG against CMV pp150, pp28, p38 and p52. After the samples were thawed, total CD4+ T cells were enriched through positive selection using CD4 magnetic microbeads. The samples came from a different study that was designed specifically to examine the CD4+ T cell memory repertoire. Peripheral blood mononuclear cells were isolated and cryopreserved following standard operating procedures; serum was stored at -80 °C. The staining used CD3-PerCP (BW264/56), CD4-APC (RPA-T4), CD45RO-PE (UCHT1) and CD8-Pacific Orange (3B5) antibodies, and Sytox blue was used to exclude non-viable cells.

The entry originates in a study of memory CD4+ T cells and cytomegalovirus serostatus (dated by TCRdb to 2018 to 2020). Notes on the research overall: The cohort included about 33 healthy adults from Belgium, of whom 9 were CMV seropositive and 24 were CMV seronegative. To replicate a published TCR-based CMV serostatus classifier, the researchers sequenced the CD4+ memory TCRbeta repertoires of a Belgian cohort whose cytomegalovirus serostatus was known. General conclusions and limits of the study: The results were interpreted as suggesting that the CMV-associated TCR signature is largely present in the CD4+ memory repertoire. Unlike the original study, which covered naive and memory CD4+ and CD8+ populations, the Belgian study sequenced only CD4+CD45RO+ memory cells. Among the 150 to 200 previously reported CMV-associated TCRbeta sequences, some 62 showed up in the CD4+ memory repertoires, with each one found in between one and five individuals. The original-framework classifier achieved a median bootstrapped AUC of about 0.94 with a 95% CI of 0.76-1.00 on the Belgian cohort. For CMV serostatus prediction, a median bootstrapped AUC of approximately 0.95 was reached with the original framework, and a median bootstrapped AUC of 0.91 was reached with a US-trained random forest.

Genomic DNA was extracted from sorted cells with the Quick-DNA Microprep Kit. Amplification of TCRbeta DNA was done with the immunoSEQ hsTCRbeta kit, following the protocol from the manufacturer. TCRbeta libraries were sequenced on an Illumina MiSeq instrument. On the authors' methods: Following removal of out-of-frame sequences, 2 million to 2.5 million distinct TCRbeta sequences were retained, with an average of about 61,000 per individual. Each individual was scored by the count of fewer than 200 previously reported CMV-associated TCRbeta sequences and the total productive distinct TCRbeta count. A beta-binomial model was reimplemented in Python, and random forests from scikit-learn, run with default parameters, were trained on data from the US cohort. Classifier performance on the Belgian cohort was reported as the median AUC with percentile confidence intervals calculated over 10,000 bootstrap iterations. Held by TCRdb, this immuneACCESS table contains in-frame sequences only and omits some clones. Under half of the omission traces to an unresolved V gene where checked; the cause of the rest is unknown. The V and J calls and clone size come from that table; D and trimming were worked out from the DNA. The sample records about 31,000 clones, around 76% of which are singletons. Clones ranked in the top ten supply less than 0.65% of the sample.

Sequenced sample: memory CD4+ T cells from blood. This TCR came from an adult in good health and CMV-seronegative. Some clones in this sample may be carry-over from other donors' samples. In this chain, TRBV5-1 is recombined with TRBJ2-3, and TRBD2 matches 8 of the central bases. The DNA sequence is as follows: TGCGCCAGCAGCGCACGACTAGCGCCTAGCACAGATACGCAGTATTTT. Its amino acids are CASSARLAPSTDTQYF.